This TCR beta chain is drawn from a study of OX40 agonist ivuxolimab in advanced cancers. Study-wide context: Patients receiving dose escalation had hepatocellular carcinoma, melanoma, renal cell or head and neck cancer. Broader study findings: CD8+ T cells showed, on average, more clonal expansion than CD4+ cells. Clonal expansion was seen in CD4+ and CD8+ blood T cells by week 6 at 0.1 to 3.0 mg/kg.

TCRdb's table, derived via immunoSEQ multiplex PCR, lists solely in-frame clones and lacks some. The table lists 77,000 or so clones, 87% of them singletons. Comments on this clone: Its antigen remains unidentified.

This CDR3 region has 14 residues. Looked up from germline, CDR1 is SGHRS and CDR2 is YFSETQ. V was cut by 4 bases and J by 4 bases, with 11 bases left in between. The rearrangement links TRBV5-1 to TRBJ1-4; a possible D gene is TRBD1 (5 bases). The starting material was CD4+ or CD8+ T cells sorted from blood, obtained in a trial of the OX40 agonist ivuxolimab. The clonotype comes from an adult with an advanced solid tumor such as melanoma, head and neck, liver or kidney cancer. CDR3 protein: CASSAGTHNEKLFF. The DNA of the CDR3 is TGCGCCAGCAGCGCAGGGACCCATAATGAAAAACTGTTTTTT.